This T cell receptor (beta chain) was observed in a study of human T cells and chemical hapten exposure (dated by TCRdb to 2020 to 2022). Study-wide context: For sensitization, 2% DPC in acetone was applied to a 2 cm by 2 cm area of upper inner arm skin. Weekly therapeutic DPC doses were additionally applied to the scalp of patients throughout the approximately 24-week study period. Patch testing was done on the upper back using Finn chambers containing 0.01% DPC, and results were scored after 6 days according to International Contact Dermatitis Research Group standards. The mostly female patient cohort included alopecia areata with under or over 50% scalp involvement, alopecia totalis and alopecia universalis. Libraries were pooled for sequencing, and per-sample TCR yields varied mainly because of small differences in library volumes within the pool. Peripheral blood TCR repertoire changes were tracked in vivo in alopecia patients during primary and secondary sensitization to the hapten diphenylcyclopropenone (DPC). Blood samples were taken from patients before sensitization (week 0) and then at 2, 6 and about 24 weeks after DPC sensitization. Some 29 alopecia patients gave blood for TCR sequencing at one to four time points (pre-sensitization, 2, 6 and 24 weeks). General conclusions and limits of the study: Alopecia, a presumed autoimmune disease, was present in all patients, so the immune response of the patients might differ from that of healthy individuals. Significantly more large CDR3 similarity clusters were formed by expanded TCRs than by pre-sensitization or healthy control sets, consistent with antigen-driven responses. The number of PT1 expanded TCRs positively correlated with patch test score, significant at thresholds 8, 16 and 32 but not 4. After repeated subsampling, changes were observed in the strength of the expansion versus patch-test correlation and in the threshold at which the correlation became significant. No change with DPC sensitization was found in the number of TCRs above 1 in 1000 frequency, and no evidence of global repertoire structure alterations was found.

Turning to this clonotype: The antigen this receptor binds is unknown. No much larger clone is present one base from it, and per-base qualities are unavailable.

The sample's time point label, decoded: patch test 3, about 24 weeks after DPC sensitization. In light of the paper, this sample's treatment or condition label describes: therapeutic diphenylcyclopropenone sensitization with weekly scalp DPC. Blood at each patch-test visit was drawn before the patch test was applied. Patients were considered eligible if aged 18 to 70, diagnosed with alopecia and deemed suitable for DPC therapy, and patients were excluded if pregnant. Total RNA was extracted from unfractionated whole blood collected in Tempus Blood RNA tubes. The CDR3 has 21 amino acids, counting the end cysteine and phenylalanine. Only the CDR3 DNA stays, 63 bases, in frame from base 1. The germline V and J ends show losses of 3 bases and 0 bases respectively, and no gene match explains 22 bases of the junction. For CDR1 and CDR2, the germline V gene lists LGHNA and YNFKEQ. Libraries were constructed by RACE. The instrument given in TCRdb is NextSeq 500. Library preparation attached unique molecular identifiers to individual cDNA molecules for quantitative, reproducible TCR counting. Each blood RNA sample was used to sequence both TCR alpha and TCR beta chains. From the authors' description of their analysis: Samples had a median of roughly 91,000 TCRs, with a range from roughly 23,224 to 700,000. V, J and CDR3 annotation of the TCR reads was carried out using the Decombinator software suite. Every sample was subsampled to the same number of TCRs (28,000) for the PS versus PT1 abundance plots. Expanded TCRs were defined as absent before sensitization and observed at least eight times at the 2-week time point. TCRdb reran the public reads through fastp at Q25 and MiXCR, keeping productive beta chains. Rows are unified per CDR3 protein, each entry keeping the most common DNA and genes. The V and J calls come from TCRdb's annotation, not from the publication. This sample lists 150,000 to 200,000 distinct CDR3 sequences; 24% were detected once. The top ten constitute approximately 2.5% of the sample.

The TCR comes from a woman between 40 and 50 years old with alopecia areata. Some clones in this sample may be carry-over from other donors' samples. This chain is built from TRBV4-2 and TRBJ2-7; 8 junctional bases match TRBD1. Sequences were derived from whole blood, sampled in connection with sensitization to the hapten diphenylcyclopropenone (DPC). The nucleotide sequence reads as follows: TGTGCCAGCAGCCACGACCTCTCCGGGACAGGACTTCAAACAGGCTCCTACGAGCAGTACTTC. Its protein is CASSHDLSGTGLQTGSYEQYF.